These T cell receptor beta chains were read from a single sample in a study of CD4 T cell repertoires in COVID-19. TCRdb keeps only in-frame clones here, not all; method: immunoSEQ multiplex PCR. This table has approximately 79,000 clones, about 80% appearing once. This sample comprised CD4+ T cells from peripheral blood, obtained after recovery from COVID-19. The receptors derive from a human donor who had COVID-19. The CDR3 runs from the conserved cysteine through the conserved F or W. The D gene is left open where the match is weak. Rows may omit the clone size; those that give it use once, few, many or a size class.

v_gene,j_gene,d_gene,abundance,CDR3nt,CDR3aa
TRBV6-1,TRBJ1-1,TRBD1,NA,TGTGCCAGCAGCCGCAACAGGGGCACTGAAGCTTTCTTT,CASSRNRGTEAFF
TRBV19,TRBJ2-5,NA,NA,TGTGCCAGTACCGACGGTAGCTACCAAGAGACCCAGTACTTC,CASTDGSYQETQYF
TRBV4-1,TRBJ1-4,NA,NA,TGCGCCAGCAGCCGCCTCATCAGAGGAGAAAAACTGTTTTTT,CASSRLIRGEKLFF
TRBV20-1,TRBJ2-5,NA,NA,TGCAGTGCTAGTCATTCCCTCCGAGAGACCCAGTACTTC,CSASHSLRETQYF
TRBV20-1,TRBJ2-5,TRBD2,NA,TGCAGTGCTAGTAACCCAGGGACTAGAGGGGGAGAGACCCAGTACTTC,CSASNPGTRGGETQYF
TRBV18,TRBJ2-5,NA,NA,TGTGCCAGCTCACCCTCAAGACTAGTTGGAGAGACCCAGTACTTC,CASSPSRLVGETQYF
TRBV11-3,TRBJ2-1,TRBD2,NA,TGTGCCAGCAGCTTAGTAGGGACTAGCGGGAGTAGGAACAATGAGCAGTTCTTC,CASSLVGTSGSRNNEQFF
TRBV5-1,TRBJ1-1,NA,many,TGCGCCAGCAGCTTGGGGTGGAACACTGAAGCTTTCTTT,CASSLGWNTEAFF
TRBV19,TRBJ1-4,NA,NA,TGTGCCAGTAGCCCCGGCCCTGGGGCAACTAATGAAAAACTGTTTTTT,CASSPGPGATNEKLFF
TRBV7-2,TRBJ1-5,NA,NA,TGTGCCAGCAGCCCATTGGGTGGGAATAGCAATCAGCCCCAGCATTTT,CASSPLGGNSNQPQHF
TRBV10-3,TRBJ2-5,TRBD2,NA,TGTGCCATGACTAGCGGGTTCGGGGAGACCCAGTACTTC,CAMTSGFGETQYF
TRBV6-5,TRBJ1-6,NA,NA,TGTGCCAGCAGCCTGGAGGACCGTGGGTCCTCACCCCTCCACTTT,CASSLEDRGSSPLHF
TRBV25-1,TRBJ1-2,NA,NA,TGTGCCAGCAGTGGAATCCATTGGACGGAGGAATCCTATGGCTACACCTTC,CASSGIHWTEESYGYTF
TRBV11-3,TRBJ2-3,NA,NA,TGTGCCAGCAGCCAACGGGGTCAGGAAACAGATACGCAGTATTTT,CASSQRGQETDTQYF
TRBV6-5,TRBJ2-7,NA,NA,TGTGCCAGCACTAAGGGCCTCTCCTACGAGCAGTACTTC,CASTKGLSYEQYF